This entry concerns a single T cell receptor beta chain. Sequencing was performed with immunoSEQ multiplex PCR; in TCRdb, only in-frame clones are kept and a portion is missing. The sample shows roughly 200,000 clones, 85% to 90% of them seen only once. These data originate in a study of blood T cell repertoires in COVID-19. In assigning cohorts, the study relied on participant-reported clinical history. Cohort 3 recovery required two negative PCRs, clearance, or symptom resolution. The germline V gene has CDR1 SGHNT and CDR2 YYREEE (reference sequence). The CDR3 is 15 residues long. V lost 5 bases to trimming and J lost 1 base, with 16 bases between them.

This sequence was found in a man between 25 and 39 years old who had recovered from COVID-19. The V gene is TRBV5-4, the J gene TRBJ2-7, with a possible D match to TRBD2 (6 bases). The source material was PBMCs or T cells enriched from blood (not recorded which). CDR3 sequence (DNA): TGTGCCAGCAGTTTTGGAGGGGCTCTTTCCTACGAGCAGTACTTC. Translating it yields CASSFGGALSYEQYF.